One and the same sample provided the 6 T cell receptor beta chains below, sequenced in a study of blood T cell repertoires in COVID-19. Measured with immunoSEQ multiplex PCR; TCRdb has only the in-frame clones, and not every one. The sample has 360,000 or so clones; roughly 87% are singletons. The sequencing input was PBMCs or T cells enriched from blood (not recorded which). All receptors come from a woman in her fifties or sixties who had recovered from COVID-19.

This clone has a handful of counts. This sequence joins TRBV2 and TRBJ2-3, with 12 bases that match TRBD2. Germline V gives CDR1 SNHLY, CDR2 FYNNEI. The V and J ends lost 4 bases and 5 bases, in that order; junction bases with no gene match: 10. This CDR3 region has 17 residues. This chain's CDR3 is CASSARLAGVRGDTQYF. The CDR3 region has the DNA TGTGCCAGCAGTGCCCGACTAGCGGGAGTACGGGGAGATACGCAGTATTTT.

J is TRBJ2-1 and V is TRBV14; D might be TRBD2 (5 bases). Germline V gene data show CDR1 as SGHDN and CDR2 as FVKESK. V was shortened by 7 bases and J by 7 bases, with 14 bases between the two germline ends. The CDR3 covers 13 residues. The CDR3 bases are TGTGCCAGCACCAAAGACTACGGGAATGAGCAGTTCTTC. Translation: CASTKDYGNEQFF.

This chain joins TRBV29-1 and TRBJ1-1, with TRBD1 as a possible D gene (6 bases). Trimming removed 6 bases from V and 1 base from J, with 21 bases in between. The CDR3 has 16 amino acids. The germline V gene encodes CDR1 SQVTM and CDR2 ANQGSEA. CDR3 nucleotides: TGCAGCGTCCACCCTTCAGGGGCTATATCGAACACTGAAGCTTTCTTT. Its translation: CSVHPSGAISNTEAFF.

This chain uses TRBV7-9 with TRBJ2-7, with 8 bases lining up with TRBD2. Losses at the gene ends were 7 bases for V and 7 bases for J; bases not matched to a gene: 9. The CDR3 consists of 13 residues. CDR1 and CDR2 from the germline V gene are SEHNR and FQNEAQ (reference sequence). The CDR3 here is CASTPSGFGEQYF. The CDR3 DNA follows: TGTGCCAGCACCCCTAGCGGGTTCGGGGAGCAGTACTTC.

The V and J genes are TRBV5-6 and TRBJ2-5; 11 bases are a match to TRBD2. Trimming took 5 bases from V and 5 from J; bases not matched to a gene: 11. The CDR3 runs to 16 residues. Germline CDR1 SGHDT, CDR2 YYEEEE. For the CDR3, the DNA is TGTGCCAGCAGATTTAGCGGGAGGGCCGCGGAGGAGACCCAGTACTTC. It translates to CASRFSGRAAEETQYF.

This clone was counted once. The CDR3 sequence is CASSTGMTGSYQPQHF. CDR3 nucleotides: TGTGCCAGTAGTACCGGTATGACAGGGTCCTATCAGCCCCAGCATTTT. V usage is TRBV19 and J usage is TRBJ1-5, with 7 bases that match TRBD1. CDR3 size: 16 residues. The ends lost 4 bases at V and 5 bases at J; junction bases unmatched: 11. Germline lookup yields CDR1 LNHDA and CDR2 SQIVND (reference sequence).